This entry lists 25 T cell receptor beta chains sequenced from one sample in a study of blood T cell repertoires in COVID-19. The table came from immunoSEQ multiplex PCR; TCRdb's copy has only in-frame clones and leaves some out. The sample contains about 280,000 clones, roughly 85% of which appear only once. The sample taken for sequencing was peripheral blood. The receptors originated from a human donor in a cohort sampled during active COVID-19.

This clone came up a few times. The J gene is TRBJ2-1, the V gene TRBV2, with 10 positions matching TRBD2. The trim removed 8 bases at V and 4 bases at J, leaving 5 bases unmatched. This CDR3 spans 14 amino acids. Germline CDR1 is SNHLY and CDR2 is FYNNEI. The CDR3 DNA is TGTGCCAGCTCTAGGACTAGCGGTTACAATGAGCAGTTCTTC. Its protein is CASSRTSGYNEQFF.

The CDR3 protein is CASSLTSIAYNEQFF. The CDR3 nucleotides are TGTGCCAGCAGCTTAACTAGCATCGCATACAATGAGCAGTTCTTC. The chain joins TRBV7-2 to TRBJ2-1; D may be TRBD2 (6 bases). The CDR3 is made up of 15 amino acids. Trimming took off 2 bases at V and 4 bases at J, with 12 bases between the two ends. Looked up from germline, CDR1 is SGHTA and CDR2 is FQGNSA. The full variable domain, completed using reference TRBV7-2 and TRBJ2-1, is GAGVSQSPSNKVTEKGKDVELRCDPISGHTALYWYRQSLGQGLEFLIYFQGNSAPDKSGLPSDRFSAERTGGSVSTLTIQRTQQEDSAVYLCASSLTSIAYNEQFFGPGTRLTVL.

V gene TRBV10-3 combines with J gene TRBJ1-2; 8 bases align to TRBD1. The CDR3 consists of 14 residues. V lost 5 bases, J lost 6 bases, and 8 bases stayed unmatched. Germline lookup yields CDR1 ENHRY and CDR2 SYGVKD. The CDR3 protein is CAISPTTQGDGYTF. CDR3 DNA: TGTGCCATCAGTCCCACCACACAGGGGGATGGCTACACCTTC.

CDR3 sequence (DNA): TGCAGCGTTGATAGGGACGGGGGCTATGGCTACACCTTC. Translating gives CSVDRDGGYGYTF. This rearrangement joins TRBV29-1 to TRBJ1-2; tentative D call: TRBD1 (5 bases). The germline V gene encodes CDR1 SQVTM and CDR2 ANQGSEA. The CDR3 covers 13 residues. The V and J ends lost 3 bases and 4 bases respectively, with 12 bases between them.

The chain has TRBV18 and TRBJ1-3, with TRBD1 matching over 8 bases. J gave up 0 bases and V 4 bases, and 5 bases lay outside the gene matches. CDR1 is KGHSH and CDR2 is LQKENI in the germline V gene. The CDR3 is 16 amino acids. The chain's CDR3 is CASSQPGQASGNTIYF. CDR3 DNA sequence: TGTGCCAGCTCACAACCGGGACAGGCCTCTGGAAACACCATATATTTT.

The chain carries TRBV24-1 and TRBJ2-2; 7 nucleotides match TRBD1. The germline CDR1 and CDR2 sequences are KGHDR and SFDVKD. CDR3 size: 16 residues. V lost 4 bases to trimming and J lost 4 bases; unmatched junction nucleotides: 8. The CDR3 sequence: CATSDPTGMGTGELFF. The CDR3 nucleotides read TGTGCCACCAGTGACCCGACAGGGATGGGCACCGGGGAGCTGTTTTTT.

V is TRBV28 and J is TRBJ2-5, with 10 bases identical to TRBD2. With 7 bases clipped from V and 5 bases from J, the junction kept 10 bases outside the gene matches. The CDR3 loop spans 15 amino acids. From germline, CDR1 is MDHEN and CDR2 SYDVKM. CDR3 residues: CASNPLAGVQETQYF. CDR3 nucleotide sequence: TGTGCCAGCAACCCCCTAGCGGGAGTACAGGAGACCCAGTACTTC.

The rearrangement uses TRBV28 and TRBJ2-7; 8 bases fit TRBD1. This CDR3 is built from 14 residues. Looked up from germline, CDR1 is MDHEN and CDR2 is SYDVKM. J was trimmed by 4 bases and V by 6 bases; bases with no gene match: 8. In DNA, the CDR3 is TGTGCCAGCAGCCCTGACAGGGGTTGGTACGAGCAGTACTTC. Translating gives CASSPDRGWYEQYF.

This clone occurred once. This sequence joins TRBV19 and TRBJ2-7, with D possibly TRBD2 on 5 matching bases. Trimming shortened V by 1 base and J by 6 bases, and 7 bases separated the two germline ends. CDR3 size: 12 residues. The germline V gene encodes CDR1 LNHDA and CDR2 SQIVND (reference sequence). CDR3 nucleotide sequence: TGTGCCAGTAGTATAGGAGGGAGCGAGCAGTACTTC. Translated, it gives CASSIGGSEQYF.

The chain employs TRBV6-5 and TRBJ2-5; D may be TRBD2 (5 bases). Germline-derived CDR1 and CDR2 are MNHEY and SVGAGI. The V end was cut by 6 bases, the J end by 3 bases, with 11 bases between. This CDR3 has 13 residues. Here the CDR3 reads CASSPTREETQYF. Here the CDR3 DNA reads TGTGCCAGCAGCCCCACGAGGGAAGAGACCCAGTACTTC.

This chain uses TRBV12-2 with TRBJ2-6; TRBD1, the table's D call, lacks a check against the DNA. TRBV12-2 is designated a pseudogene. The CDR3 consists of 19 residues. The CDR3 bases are TGTGCAAGTCGCCACCCACCGGGACAGGGGTTGAGGGGGGCCAACGTCCTGACTTTC. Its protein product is CASRHPPGQGLRGANVLTF.

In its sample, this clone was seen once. As DNA, the CDR3 is TGTGCCAGCTCACCTACTCAGGTTCGGCCTGAAGCTTTCTTT. It yields the protein CASSPTQVRPEAFF. The chain links TRBV18 to TRBJ1-1; D remains unclear. Germline loops: CDR1 KGHSH, CDR2 LQKENI. Trimming removed 3 bases at V and 6 bases at J, with 14 bases between. The CDR3 extends over 14 amino acids.

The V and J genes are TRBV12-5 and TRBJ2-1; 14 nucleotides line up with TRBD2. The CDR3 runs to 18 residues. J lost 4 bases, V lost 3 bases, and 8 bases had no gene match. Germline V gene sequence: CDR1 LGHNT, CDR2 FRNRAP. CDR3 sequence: CASGLRLAGGFLYNEQFF. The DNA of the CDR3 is TGTGCTAGTGGTTTACGACTAGCGGGAGGGTTTTTGTACAATGAGCAGTTCTTC. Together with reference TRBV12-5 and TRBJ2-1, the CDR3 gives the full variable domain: DARVTQTPRHKVTEMGQEVTMRCQPILGHNTVFWYRQTMMQGLELLAYFRNRAPLDDSGMPKDRFSAEMPDATLATLKIQPSEPRDSAVYFCASGLRLAGGFLYNEQFFGPGTRLTVL.

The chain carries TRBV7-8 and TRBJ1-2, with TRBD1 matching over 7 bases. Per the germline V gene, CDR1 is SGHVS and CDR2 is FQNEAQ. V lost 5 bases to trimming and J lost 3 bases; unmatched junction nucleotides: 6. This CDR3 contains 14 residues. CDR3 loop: CASSPGGRDYGYTF. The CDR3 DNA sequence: TGTGCCAGCAGCCCAGGGGGACGCGACTATGGCTACACCTTC.

The CDR3 region has the DNA TGCGCCAGCAGCTTGGGCCCCGGGACTACGAACGCCTACTACAATGAGCAGTTCTTC. It yields the protein CASSLGPGTTNAYYNEQFF. The chain is built from TRBV5-1 and TRBJ2-1; 7 bases line up with TRBD2. Germline CDR1 SGHRS, CDR2 YFSETQ. V trimming: 0 bases; J trimming: 3 bases; junction bases outside the gene matches: 15. The CDR3 has 19 amino acids.

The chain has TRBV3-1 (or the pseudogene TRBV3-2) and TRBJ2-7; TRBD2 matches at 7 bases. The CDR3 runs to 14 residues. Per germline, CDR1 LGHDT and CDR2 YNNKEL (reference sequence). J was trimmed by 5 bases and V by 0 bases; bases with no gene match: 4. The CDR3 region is CASSQDGEGNEQYF. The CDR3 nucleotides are TGTGCCAGCAGCCAAGATGGGGAGGGGAACGAGCAGTACTTC.

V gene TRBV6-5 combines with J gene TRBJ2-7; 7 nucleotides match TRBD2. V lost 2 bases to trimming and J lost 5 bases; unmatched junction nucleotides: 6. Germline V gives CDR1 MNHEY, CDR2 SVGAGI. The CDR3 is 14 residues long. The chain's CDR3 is CASSYPGLVDEQYF. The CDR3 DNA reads TGTGCCAGCAGTTACCCTGGACTAGTTGACGAGCAGTACTTC.

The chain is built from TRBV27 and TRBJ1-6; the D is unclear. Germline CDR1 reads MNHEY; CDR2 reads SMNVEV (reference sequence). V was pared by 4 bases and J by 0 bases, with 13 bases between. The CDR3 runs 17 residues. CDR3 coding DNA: TGTGCCAGCAGTTCCCTGGGCAGCAGCTCCTATAATTCACCCCTCCACTTT. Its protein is CASSSLGSSSYNSPLHF.

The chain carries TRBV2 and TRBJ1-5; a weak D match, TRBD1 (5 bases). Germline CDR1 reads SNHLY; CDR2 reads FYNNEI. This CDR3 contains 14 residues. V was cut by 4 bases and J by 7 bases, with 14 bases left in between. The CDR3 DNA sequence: TGTGCCAGCAGTGCGAGCCCGAAGGGGCAGCCCCAGCATTTT. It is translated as CASSASPKGQPQHF.

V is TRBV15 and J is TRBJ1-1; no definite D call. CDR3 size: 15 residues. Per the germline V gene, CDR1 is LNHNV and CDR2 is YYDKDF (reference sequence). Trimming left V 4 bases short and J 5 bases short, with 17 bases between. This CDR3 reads CATSIGFGRRTEAFF. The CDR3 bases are TGTGCCACCAGCATAGGATTTGGGAGACGGACTGAAGCTTTCTTT.

The CDR3 nucleotides are TGTGCCAGCACCCAGCAGGGGGGAAACACCATATATTTT. Amino acids: CASTQQGGNTIYF. The V call is TRBV13, the J call TRBJ1-3, with TRBD1 as a possible D gene (6 bases). The length of the CDR3 is 13 residues. V lost 7 bases and J 4 bases, leaving 11 bases between the germline ends. CDR1 and CDR2 (germline): PRHDT, FYEKMQ (reference sequence).

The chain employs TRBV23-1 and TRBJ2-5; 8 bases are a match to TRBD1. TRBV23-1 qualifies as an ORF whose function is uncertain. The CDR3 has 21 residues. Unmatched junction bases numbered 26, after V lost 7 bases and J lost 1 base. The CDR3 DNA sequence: TGCGCCAGCACGGACAGGGACGTGAGGTCGACGAAGGTGGGCCGCCAAGAGACCCAGTACTTC. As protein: CASTDRDVRSTKVGRQETQYF.

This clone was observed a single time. CDR3 nucleotide sequence: TGTGCCAGTAGTATTAGAGAGAACATTCAGTACTTC. Its translation is CASSIRENIQYF. V usage is TRBV19 and J usage is TRBJ2-4; no clear D. Trimming cost V 3 bases and J 7 bases, with 7 bases left between them. The CDR3 extends over 12 amino acids. Germline V gene data show CDR1 as LNHDA and CDR2 as SQIVND (reference sequence).

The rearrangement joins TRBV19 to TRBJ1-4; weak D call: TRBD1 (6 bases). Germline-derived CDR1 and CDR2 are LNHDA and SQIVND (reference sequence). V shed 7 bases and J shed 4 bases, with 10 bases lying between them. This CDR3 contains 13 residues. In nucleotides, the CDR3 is TGTGCCAGTAATCAGGGGATTAATGAAAAACTGTTTTTT. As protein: CASNQGINEKLFF.

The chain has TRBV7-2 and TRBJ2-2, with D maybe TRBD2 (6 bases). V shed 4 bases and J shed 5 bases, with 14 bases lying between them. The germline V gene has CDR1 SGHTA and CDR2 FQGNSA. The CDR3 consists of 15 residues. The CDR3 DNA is TGTGCCAGCAGCTCCCAGTTGGGGAGGACCGGGGAGCTGTTTTTT. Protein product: CASSSQLGRTGELFF.